These 17 T cell receptor beta chains came from one sample sequenced in a study of regulatory T cells in long-lasting Graves disease. TCR beta libraries were built with iRepertoire HTBI primers and Arm-PCR of CDR3 regions. TCRdb itself ran the multiplex PCR reads through MiXCR, one entry per CDR3 protein. The table shows 350,000 to 550,000 distinct CDR3 sequences, with about 15% occurring only once. The time point: newly diagnosed GD, antithyroid drugs for less than 3 months. Generation of the TCR library employed RNA extracted from PBMCs. These data also featured in a second study, about T cells in Graves' hyperthyroidism and ophthalmopathy.

This specimen consisted of peripheral blood mononuclear cells (PBMCs), obtained at new diagnosis, from a patient treated with antithyroid drugs. The receptors shown here come from a woman aged 45-59 years with Graves disease.

This clonotype was recorded a few times. A much larger clone sits a single nucleotide away, making a read error possible. The rearrangement joins TRBV20-1 to TRBJ2-2; TRBD2 might be the D (5 bases). This CDR3 spans 12 amino acids. Germline CDR1 reads DFQATT; CDR2 reads SNEGSKA (reference sequence). Here the CDR3 DNA reads TGCAATGCTAGTTCGGGAACCGGGGAGCTGTTTTTT. Translation gives CNASSGTGELFF.

This clonotype turned up a few times. The chain links TRBV11-2 to TRBJ2-1; TRBD2 agrees at 13 bases. Per germline, CDR1 SGHAT and CDR2 FQNNGV. The CDR3 has 17 amino acids. V gave up 8 bases and J gave up 0 bases; unmatched junction bases: 7. The CDR3 nucleotides are TGTGCCAGCTCCACTAGCGGGAGGGCCGGCTCCTACAATGAGCAGTTCTTC. Its translation is CASSTSGRAGSYNEQFF.

This clonotype appeared many times. The chain carries TRBV28 and TRBJ2-5; perhaps TRBD1 as D (5 bases). The CDR3 sequence is 13 residues long. Germline-derived CDR1 and CDR2 are MDHEN and SYDVKM. Trimming took 5 bases from V and 3 from J, leaving 10 bases between them. CDR3: CASSMGREETQYF. The DNA for the CDR3 is TGTGCCAGCAGTATGGGCAGGGAAGAGACCCAGTACTTC.

This clonotype was observed many times. This rearrangement joins TRBV7-3 to TRBJ2-1; 8 bases line up with TRBD2. The CDR3 contains 16 residues. V lost 1 base, J lost 7 bases, and 9 bases stayed unmatched. CDR1 SGHTA and CDR2 FQGTGA come from the germline V gene. The CDR3 spells CASSLSVAGGANEQFF. The CDR3 bases are TGTGCCAGCAGCTTAAGTGTGGCGGGAGGTGCGAATGAGCAGTTCTTC.

The CDR3 loop reads CASSLFFSGNYNEQFF. CDR3 bases: TGTGCCAGCAGCTTATTCTTTAGCGGGAACTACAATGAGCAGTTCTTC. The V and J genes are TRBV11-2 and TRBJ2-1; 8 nucleotides agree with TRBD2. Germline-derived CDR1 and CDR2 are SGHAT and FQNNGV. The junction had 6 bases not matched to a gene; V was cut back by 2 bases and J by 3 bases. The CDR3 extends over 16 amino acids.

This clonotype was counted at least ten times. The chain has TRBV28 and TRBJ2-1; D not certain. The length of the CDR3 is 11 residues. CDR1 is MDHEN, CDR2 SYDVKM, per germline. V lost 6 bases, J lost 7 bases, and 7 bases lay in between. Here the CDR3 reads CASSPGNEQFF. The CDR3 DNA follows: TGTGCCAGCAGCCCCGGGAATGAGCAGTTCTTC.

To note about this clonotype: This clone may be a read error of a much larger clone one base away. The chain employs TRBV7-8 and TRBJ2-5; 8 bases line up with TRBD2. The germline V gene has CDR1 SGHVS and CDR2 FQNEAQ. The CDR3 consists of 15 residues. As DNA, the CDR3 is TGTGCCAGCAGCTTAGTTGCGGGACTAGACAATGAGCGGTTCTTC. It translates to CASSLVAGLDNERFF.

The sample holds a few counts of this clonotype. The rearrangement uses TRBV6-1 and TRBJ2-7; 7 positions agree with TRBD2. The V gene's germline CDR1 is MNHNS and CDR2 SASEGT. The CDR3 sequence is 13 residues long. The V and J ends lost 11 bases and 0 bases, in that order; junction bases with no gene match: 7. CDR3 loop: CAGRAESSYEQYF. DNA for the CDR3: TGTGCCGGGAGGGCGGAAAGCTCCTACGAGCAGTACTTC.

This clonotype was seen only a few times. The J gene is TRBJ2-7, the V gene TRBV7-9; D gene unclear. The germline CDR1 and CDR2 sequences are SEHNR and FQNEAQ (reference sequence). The CDR3 runs 12 residues. Trimming removed 4 bases from V and 3 bases from J, with 7 bases in between. The CDR3 here is CASSSGHYEQYF. The CDR3 nucleotides read TGTGCCAGCAGCTCGGGCCACTACGAGCAGTACTTC. Filled out from reference TRBV7-9 and TRBJ2-7, the complete variable domain reads DTGVSQNPRHKITKRGQNVTFRCDPISEHNRLYWYRQTLGQGPEFLTYFQNEAQLEKSRLLSDRFSAERPKGSFSTLEIQRTEQGDSAMYLCASSSGHYEQYFGPGTRLTVT.

This clonotype was recorded many times. The chain combines TRBV12-3 or TRBV12-4 with TRBJ1-1, with 8 bases aligning to TRBD1. Losses at the gene ends were 3 bases for V and 4 bases for J; bases not matched to a gene: 4. The CDR3 is made up of 14 amino acids. CDR3 nucleotide sequence: TGTGCCAGCAGTTTGACAGGGGACCTCACTGAAGCTTTCTTT. This encodes CASSLTGDLTEAFF.

This chain connects TRBV6-1 to TRBJ1-5; 7 nucleotides match TRBD1. The CDR3 runs to 15 residues. Trimming removed 8 bases from V and 6 bases from J; junction bases left unmatched: 13. CDR1 and CDR2 (germline): MNHNS, SASEGT. The CDR3 DNA sequence: TGTGCCAGCCAGGTCGACAGGGCACGGGGTCAGCCCCAGCATTTT. Amino acid sequence: CASQVDRARGQPQHF.

The chain links TRBV4-1 to TRBJ1-5, with D possibly TRBD1 on 5 matching bases. Germline loops: CDR1 MGHRA, CDR2 YSYEKL. Deletions cut 0 bases from V and 0 bases from J, with 15 bases between. CDR3 length equals 18 residues. The chain's CDR3 is CASSQERQGVFSNQPQHF. In DNA, the CDR3 is TGCGCCAGCAGCCAAGAACGCCAGGGTGTTTTTAGCAATCAGCCCCAGCATTTT.

As to this clonotype: A much bigger clone sits one base away, suggesting this may be a read error. V gene TRBV6-5 combines with J gene TRBJ2-7; TRBD2 might be the D (5 bases). This CDR3 is 14 amino acids long. Germline V gene lookup returns CDR1 MNHEY and CDR2 SVGAGI. CDR3 residues: CAGSYGGSSYEQYF. CDR3 sequence (DNA): TGTGCCGGCAGTTACGGCGGGTCCTCCTACGAGCAGTACTTC.

The V call is TRBV28, the J call TRBJ2-7; perhaps TRBD2 as D (7 bases). The CDR3 is made up of 16 amino acids. Germline values: CDR1 MDHEN, CDR2 SYDVKM. V lost 3 bases and J 4 bases, leaving 19 bases between the germline ends. CDR3 DNA sequence: TGTGCCAGCAGTTTCGCGCCGGGGGGCGGTTCTTACGAGCAGTACTTC. Translating gives CASSFAPGGGSYEQYF.

This clonotype came up many times. The chain employs TRBV5-8 and TRBJ2-1; 9 bases match TRBD2. V shed 4 bases, J shed 9 bases, and the junction held 8 bases outside the gene matches. From germline, CDR1 is SGHTS and CDR2 YDEGEE. This CDR3 region has 14 residues. CDR3 sequence (DNA): TGTGCCAGCAGCGGGCGGGAGGGCCTGGTTGAGCAGTTCTTC. Protein sequence: CASSGREGLVEQFF. The variable domain in full, with the rest retrieved from reference TRBV5-8 and TRBJ2-1, is EAGVTQSPTHLIKTRGQQATLRCSPISGHTSVYWYQQALGLGLQFLLWYDEGEERNRGNFPPRFSGRQFPNYSSELNVNALELEDSALYLCASSGREGLVEQFFGPGTRLTVL.

The sample holds many counts of this clonotype. V and J are TRBV2 and TRBJ2-7; unclear D gene. The CDR3 has 13 amino acids. V was pared by 4 bases and J by 5 bases, with 12 bases between. CDR1 and CDR2 from the germline V gene are SNHLY and FYNNEI. The CDR3 sequence is CASSVQPMNEQYF. The CDR3 bases are TGTGCCAGCAGTGTACAGCCCATGAACGAGCAGTACTTC.

This clonotype was seen repeatedly, ten times or more. This chain's CDR3 is CASSPVQGRRDTQYF. Here the CDR3 DNA reads TGTGCCAGCAGTCCTGTCCAGGGGAGGCGAGATACGCAGTATTTT. The gene calls are TRBV28 and TRBJ2-3, with D perhaps TRBD1 or TRBD2 (6 bases each). Trimming shortened V by 5 bases and J by 5 bases, and 17 bases separated the two germline ends. The germline V gene has CDR1 MDHEN and CDR2 SYDVKM. This CDR3 is 15 amino acids long.